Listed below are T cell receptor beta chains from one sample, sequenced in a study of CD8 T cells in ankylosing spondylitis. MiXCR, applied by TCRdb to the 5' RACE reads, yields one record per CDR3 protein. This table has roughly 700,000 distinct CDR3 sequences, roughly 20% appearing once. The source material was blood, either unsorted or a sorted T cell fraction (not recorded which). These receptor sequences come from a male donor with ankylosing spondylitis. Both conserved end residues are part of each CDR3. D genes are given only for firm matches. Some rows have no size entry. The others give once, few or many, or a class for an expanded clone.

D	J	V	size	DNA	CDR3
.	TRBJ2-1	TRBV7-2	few	TGTGCCAGCAGCAACCTGCCCCCTATTGAGCAGTTCTTC	CASSNLPPIEQFF
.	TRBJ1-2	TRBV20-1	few	TGCAGTGCCAATACGATCAGTGGCTACACCTTC	CSANTISGYTF
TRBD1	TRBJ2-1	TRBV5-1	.	TGCGCCAGCAGCTTAGGGGCAGGGGGCGAGAATGAGCAGTTCTTC	CASSLGAGGENEQFF
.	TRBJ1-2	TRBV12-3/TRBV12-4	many	TGTGCCAGCACCCCGGGTACTAACTATGGCTACACCTTC	CASTPGTNYGYTF
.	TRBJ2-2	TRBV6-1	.	TGTGCCAGCGGAGGGGCGCCAGTAGGGGAGCTGTTTTTT	CASGGAPVGELFF
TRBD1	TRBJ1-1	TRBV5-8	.	TGTGCCAGCAGCTTGCGAACAGGGGTGAACACTGAAGCTTTCTTT	CASSLRTGVNTEAFF
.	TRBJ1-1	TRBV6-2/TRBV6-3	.	TGTGCCAGCAGTCGGGGGACGGATACTGAAGCTTTCTTT	CASSRGTDTEAFF
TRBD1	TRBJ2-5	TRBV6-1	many	TGTGCCAGCACCAACCGGGACAGCGGTCAAAGGCCCCAGTACTTC	CASTNRDSGQRPQYF
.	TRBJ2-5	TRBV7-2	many	TGTGCCAGCAGCCTTCCTTCCTACGACAGACCCCAAGAGACCCAGTACTTC	CASSLPSYDRPQETQYF
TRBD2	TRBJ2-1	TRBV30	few	TGTGCCTGGAGTGTGGGGCGGGAGGGCCGGTTCTCCTACAATGAGCAGTTCTTC	CAWSVGREGRFSYNEQFF
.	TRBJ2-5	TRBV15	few	TGTGCCACCAGCAGAGTAGGTCAAGAGACCCAGTACTTC	CATSRVGQETQYF
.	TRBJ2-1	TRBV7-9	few	TGTGCCAGCAGCTTCATCCAGACCAATGAGCAGTTCTTC	CASSFIQTNEQFF
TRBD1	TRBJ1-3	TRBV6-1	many	TGTGCCAGCAGTGGGGACAGGCGGCTCCCCTCTGGAAACACCATATATTTT	CASSGDRRLPSGNTIYF
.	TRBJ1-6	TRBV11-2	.	TGTGCCAGCAGCCAGCGGGACACAAATTCACCCCTCCACTTT	CASSQRDTNSPLHF